The 14 T cell receptor beta chains reported below all come from one sample, sequenced in a study of T cells after yellow fever vaccination. TCRdb used MiXCR to reprocess the 5' RACE reads, holding one entry per CDR3 protein. The table lists tens of thousands of distinct CDR3 sequences, under 12% of them singletons. The sample here was PBMCs, either bulk or a sorted T-cell subset (CD4+, CD8+, memory, or dextramer-sorted; not recorded which), taken less than 18 days after the first yellow fever vaccination. Receptors were obtained from a man aged 18 to 35 who received the YFV17D yellow fever vaccine.

This clonotype was seen many times. The rearrangement uses TRBV11-2 and TRBJ2-1, with a weak D call TRBD2 (6 bases). Between the trimmed V and J ends, which lost 2 bases and 0 bases, there was a span of 20 bases. The CDR3 spans 19 residues. Germline CDR1 SGHAT, CDR2 FQNNGV. DNA of the CDR3: TGTGCCAGCAGCTTATACCCCCAAGGCGGGGCAAGCTCCTACAATGAGCAGTTCTTC. It encodes CASSLYPQGGASSYNEQFF. Together with reference TRBV11-2 and TRBJ2-1, the CDR3 gives the full variable domain: EAGVAQSPRYKIIEKRQSVAFWCNPISGHATLYWYQQILGQGPKLLIQFQNNGVVDDSQLPKDRFSAERLKGVDSTLKIQPAKLEDSAVYLCASSLYPQGGASSYNEQFFGPGTRLTVL.

This clonotype was picked up many times. V and J are TRBV5-1 and TRBJ1-1, with 7 bases lining up with TRBD1. J lost 4 bases, V lost 2 bases, and 5 bases had no gene match. Germline CDR1 reads SGHRS; CDR2 reads YFSETQ. CDR3 length equals 14 residues. CDR3 DNA: TGCGCCAGCAGCTTAGGGGGCGACCTCACTGAAGCTTTCTTT. Its protein product is CASSLGGDLTEAFF.

This clonotype was found many times. The chain joins TRBV2 to TRBJ1-2; 7 nucleotides align to TRBD1. The CDR3 is 12 residues long. V shed 6 bases, J shed 6 bases, and the junction held 4 bases outside the gene matches. Per germline, CDR1 SNHLY and CDR2 FYNNEI. CDR3 DNA: TGTGCCAGCAGGACCACAGGGGATGGCTACACCTTC. It yields the protein CASRTTGDGYTF. Variable domain in full (rest from reference TRBV2 and TRBJ1-2): EPEVTQTPSHQVTQMGQEVILRCVPISNHLYFYWYRQILGQKVEFLVSFYNNEISEKSEIFDDQFSVERPDGSNFTLKIRSTKLEDSAMYFCASRTTGDGYTFGSGTRLTVV.

This clonotype was seen many times. V is TRBV4-3 and J is TRBJ1-2; possibly TRBD1 for D (6 bases). The CDR3 covers 13 residues. CDR1 LGHNA and CDR2 YSLEER come from the germline V gene. Trimming took off 0 bases at V and 8 bases at J, with 10 bases between the two ends. CDR3 amino acids: CASSQDRGRGYTF. In DNA, the CDR3 is TGCGCCAGCAGCCAAGATCGGGGGCGCGGCTACACCTTC.

This clonotype was counted at least ten times. The chain recombines TRBV6-5 with TRBJ2-1, with D perhaps TRBD2 (7 bases). This CDR3 is built from 16 residues. Deletions cut 4 bases from V and 5 bases from J, with 18 bases between. From germline, CDR1 is MNHEY and CDR2 SVGAGI. The chain's CDR3 is CASSLVSRGADNEQFF. CDR3 DNA sequence: TGTGCCAGCAGTTTAGTGTCACGGGGGGCGGACAATGAGCAGTTCTTC.

This clonotype was seen repeatedly, ten times or more. This chain connects TRBV7-2 to TRBJ2-3; 14 nucleotides agree with TRBD2. CDR1 and CDR2 from the germline V gene are SGHTA and FQGNSA. With V trimmed by 5 bases and J by 5 bases, 9 bases remained unmatched. The CDR3 runs to 17 residues. CDR3 protein: CASSPPGLAGGGDTQYF. The CDR3 DNA reads as TGTGCCAGCAGCCCCCCCGGACTAGCGGGGGGTGGAGATACGCAGTATTTT.

Judged by abundance, this clonotype is medium-sized. The chain links TRBV12-3 or TRBV12-4 to TRBJ1-1; TRBD1 matches at 7 bases. The CDR3 is made up of 17 amino acids. The V and J ends lost 8 bases and 10 bases, in that order; junction bases with no gene match: 25. The CDR3 protein is CASRTYDITGAKYGAFF. The CDR3 nucleotides are TGTGCCAGCCGAACCTACGACATTACAGGGGCAAAATATGGAGCTTTCTTT.

This clonotype came up many times. The chain employs TRBV7-2 and TRBJ2-3; 9 positions agree with TRBD2. V trimming: 10 bases; J trimming: 4 bases; junction bases outside the gene matches: 12. CDR1 and CDR2 from the germline V gene are SGHTA and FQGNSA. The CDR3 is made up of 15 amino acids. CDR3 coding DNA: TGTGCCATTTCTAGTCGGCGGGGGGGGGCAGATACGCAGTATTTT. Protein product: CAISSRRGGADTQYF.

This clonotype was found many times. This chain links TRBV7-2 with TRBJ2-1; 8 nucleotides align to TRBD2. The CDR3 runs to 16 residues. Germline CDR1 and CDR2: SGHTA and FQGNSA. With V trimmed by 5 bases and J by 9 bases, 15 bases remained unmatched. The CDR3 reads CASSLTGGVATFEQFF. The CDR3 DNA reads TGTGCCAGCAGCCTTACGGGGGGGGTAGCGACCTTTGAGCAGTTCTTC.

As concerns this clonotype: A read error may explain this, as a much larger clone is one base away. V gene TRBV7-2 combines with J gene TRBJ1-2; D might be TRBD1 (5 bases). This CDR3 is 15 amino acids long. The germline CDR1 and CDR2 sequences are SGHTA and FQGNSA. As DNA, the CDR3 is TGTGCCAGCAGCGACCGGGTCAGGGCGGGGTATGGCTACATCTTC. This codes for CASSDRVRAGYGYIF.

This clonotype was picked up many times. The J gene is TRBJ2-5, the V gene TRBV7-2; 7 positions match TRBD2. The CDR3 spans 14 residues. The J segment lost 3 bases and the V segment lost 6 bases, leaving 7 bases of the junction unmatched. Germline assignment: CDR1 SGHTA and CDR2 FQGNSA. The CDR3: CASSSGTIKETQYF. The CDR3 DNA follows: TGTGCCAGCAGTTCAGGGACTATTAAAGAGACCCAGTACTTC.

This clonotype was seen many times. The rearrangement uses TRBV20-1 and TRBJ2-2, with a possible D match to TRBD2 (6 bases). CDR1 is DFQATT, CDR2 SNEGSKA, per germline (reference sequence). V was trimmed by 3 bases and J by 7 bases, leaving 12 bases between them. CDR3 length: 13 amino acids. CDR3 in amino acids: CSARTGDDGELFF. The CDR3 DNA follows: TGCAGTGCTAGGACGGGGGATGACGGGGAGCTGTTTTTT.

This clonotype was found many times. The chain employs TRBV5-1 and TRBJ1-1, with D maybe TRBD1 (6 bases). The CDR3 runs 15 residues. Trimming removed 1 base at V and 1 base at J, with 11 bases between. From germline, CDR1 is SGHRS and CDR2 YFSETQ. DNA for the CDR3: TGCGCCAGCAGCTTGCGGTCGGGGGCGAACACTGAAGCTTTCTTT. Its protein is CASSLRSGANTEAFF.

This clonotype was recorded at least ten times. The chain is built from TRBV4-3 and TRBJ2-1; 9 nucleotides align to TRBD1. After removal of 4 bases from V and 4 bases from J, the junction contained 8 bases not matched to a gene. Germline assignment: CDR1 LGHNA and CDR2 YSLEER. The CDR3 covers 16 residues. CDR3 coding DNA: TGCGCCAGCAGCCCCAGAACCGGGACAGGGTACAATGAGCAGTTCTTC. Translated, it gives CASSPRTGTGYNEQFF.